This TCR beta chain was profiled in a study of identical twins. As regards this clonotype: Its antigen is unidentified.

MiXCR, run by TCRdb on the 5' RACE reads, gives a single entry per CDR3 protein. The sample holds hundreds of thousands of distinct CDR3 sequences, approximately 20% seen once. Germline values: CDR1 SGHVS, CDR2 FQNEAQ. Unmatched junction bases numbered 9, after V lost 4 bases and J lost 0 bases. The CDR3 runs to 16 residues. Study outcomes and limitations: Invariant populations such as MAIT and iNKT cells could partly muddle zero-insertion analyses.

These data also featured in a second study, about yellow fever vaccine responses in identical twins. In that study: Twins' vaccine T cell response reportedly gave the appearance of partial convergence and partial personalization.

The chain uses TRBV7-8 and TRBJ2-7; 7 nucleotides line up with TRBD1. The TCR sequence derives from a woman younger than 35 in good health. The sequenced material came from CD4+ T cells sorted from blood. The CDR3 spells CASSSVRDRNSYEQYF. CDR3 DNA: TGTGCCAGCAGCTCAGTAAGGGACAGAAACTCCTACGAGCAGTACTTC.